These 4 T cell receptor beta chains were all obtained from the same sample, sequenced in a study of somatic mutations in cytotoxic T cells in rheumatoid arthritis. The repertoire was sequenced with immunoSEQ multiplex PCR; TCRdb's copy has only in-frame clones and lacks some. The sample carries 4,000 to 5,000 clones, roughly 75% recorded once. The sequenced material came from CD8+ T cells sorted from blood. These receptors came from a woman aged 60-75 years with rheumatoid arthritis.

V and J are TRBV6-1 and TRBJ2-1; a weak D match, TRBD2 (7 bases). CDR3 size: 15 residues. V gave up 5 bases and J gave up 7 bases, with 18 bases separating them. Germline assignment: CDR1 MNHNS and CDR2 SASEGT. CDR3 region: CASSSGWGGLNEQFF. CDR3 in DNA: TGTGCCAGCAGTTCGGGATGGGGGGGGCTAAATGAGCAGTTCTTC.

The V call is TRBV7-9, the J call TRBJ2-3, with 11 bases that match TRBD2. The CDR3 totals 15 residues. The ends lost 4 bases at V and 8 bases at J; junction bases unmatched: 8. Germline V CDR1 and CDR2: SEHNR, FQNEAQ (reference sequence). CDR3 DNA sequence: TGTGCCAGCAGCTCCGGGTCTAGCGGGGGGTTTACGCAGTATTTT. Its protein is CASSSGSSGGFTQYF.

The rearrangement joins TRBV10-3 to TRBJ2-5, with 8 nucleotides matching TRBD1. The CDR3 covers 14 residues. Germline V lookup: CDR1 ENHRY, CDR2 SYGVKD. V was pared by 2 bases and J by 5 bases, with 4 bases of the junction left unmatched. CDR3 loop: CAISEGQGSETQYF. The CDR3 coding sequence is TGTGCCATCAGTGAGGGACAGGGAAGTGAGACCCAGTACTTC.

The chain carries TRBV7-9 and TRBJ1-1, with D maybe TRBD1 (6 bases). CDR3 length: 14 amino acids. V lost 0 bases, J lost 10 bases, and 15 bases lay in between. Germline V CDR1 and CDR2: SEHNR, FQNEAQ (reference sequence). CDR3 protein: CASSLATGNVVAFF. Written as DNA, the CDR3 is TGTGCCAGCAGCTTAGCAACAGGGAATGTCGTAGCTTTCTTT.